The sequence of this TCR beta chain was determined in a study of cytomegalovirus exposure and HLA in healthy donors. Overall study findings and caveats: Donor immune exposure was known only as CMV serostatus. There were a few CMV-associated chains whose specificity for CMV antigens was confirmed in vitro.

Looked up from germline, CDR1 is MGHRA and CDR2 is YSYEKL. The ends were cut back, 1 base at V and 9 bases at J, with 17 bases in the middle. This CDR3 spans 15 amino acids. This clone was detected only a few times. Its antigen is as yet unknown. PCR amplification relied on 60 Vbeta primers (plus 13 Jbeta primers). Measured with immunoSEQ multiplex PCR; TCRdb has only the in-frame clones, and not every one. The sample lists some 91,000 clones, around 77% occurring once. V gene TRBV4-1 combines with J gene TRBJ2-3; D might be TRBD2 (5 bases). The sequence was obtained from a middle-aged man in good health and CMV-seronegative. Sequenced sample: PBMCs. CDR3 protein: CASSQVAGIIGTQYF. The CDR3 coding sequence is TGCGCCAGCAGCCAAGTCGCCGGGATTATAGGGACGCAGTATTTT.